This T cell receptor beta chain was sequenced in a study of cytomegalovirus exposure and HLA in healthy donors. Study results and caveats: Prior analysis indicated that the majority of TCR beta V segments exhibited productivity approximately 87% or approximately 30% of the time.

Of note for this clone: Antigen specificity is unknown.

PCR amplification relied on 60 Vbeta primers (plus 13 Jbeta primers). The method was immunoSEQ multiplex PCR; TCRdb's version includes in-frame clones alone and lacks a portion of them. The sample's table shows 100,000 to 150,000 clones. This CDR3 has 14 amino acids. V was trimmed by 5 bases and J by 4 bases, leaving 14 bases between them. Germline CDR1 reads SEHNR; CDR2 reads FQNEAQ (reference sequence). This receptor was identified in a man between 18 and 29 years old in good health and CMV-seronegative. Input material: PBMCs. V and J are TRBV7-9 and TRBJ1-2; D is unclear. In DNA, the CDR3 is TGTGCCAGCAGCACAAATGGGGAGATCTATGGCTACACCTTC. Its translation: CASSTNGEIYGYTF.